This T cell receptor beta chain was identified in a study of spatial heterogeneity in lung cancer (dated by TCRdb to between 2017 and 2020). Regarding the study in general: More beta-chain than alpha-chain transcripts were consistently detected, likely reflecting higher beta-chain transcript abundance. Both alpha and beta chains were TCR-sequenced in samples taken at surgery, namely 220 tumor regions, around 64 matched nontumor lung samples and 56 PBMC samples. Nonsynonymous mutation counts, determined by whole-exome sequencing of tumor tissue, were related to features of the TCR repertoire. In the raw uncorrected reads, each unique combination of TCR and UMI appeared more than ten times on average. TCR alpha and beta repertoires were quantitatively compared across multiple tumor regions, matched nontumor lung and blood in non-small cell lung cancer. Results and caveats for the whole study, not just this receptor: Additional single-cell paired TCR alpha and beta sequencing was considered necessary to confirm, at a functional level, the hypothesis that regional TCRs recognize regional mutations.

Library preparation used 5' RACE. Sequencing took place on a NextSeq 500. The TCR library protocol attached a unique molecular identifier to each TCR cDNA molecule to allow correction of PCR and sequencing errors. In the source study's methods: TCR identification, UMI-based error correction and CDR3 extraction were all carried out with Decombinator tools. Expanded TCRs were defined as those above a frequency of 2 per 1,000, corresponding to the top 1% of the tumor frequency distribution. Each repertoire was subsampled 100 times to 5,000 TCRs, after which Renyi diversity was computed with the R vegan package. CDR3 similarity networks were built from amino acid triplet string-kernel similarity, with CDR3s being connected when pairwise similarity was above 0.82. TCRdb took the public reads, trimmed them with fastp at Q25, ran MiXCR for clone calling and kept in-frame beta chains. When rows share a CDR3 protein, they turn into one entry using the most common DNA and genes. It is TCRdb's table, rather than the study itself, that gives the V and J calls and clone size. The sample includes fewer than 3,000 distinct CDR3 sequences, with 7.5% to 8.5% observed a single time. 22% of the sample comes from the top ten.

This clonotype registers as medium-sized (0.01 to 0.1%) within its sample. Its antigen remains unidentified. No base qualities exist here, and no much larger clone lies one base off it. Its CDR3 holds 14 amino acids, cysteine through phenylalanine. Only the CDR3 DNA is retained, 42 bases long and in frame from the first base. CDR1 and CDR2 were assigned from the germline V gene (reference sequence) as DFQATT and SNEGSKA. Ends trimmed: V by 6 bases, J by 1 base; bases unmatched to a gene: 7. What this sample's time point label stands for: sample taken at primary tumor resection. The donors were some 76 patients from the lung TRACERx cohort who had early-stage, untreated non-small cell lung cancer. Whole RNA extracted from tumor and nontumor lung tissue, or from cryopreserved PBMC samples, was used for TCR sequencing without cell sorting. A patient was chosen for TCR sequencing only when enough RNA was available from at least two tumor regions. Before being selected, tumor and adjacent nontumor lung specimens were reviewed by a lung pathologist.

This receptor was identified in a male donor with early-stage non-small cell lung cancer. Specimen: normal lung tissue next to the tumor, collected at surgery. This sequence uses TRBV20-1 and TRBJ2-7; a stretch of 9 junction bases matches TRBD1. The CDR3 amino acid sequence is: CSASPGQGSYEQYF. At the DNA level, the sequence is TGCAGTGCGTCCCCGGGACAGGGATCCTACGAGCAGTACTTC.